This T cell receptor (beta chain) came from a study of control samples from healthy donors and cancer patients. This clone was seen only once. Per germline, CDR1 LNHDA and CDR2 SQIVND (reference sequence). The CDR3 is 16 residues long. V dropped 4 bases and J dropped 8; count of bases not matched to a gene: 11. Data came from immunoSEQ multiplex PCR; TCRdb stores just in-frame clones and leaves some out. The sample holds around 55,000 clones, about nine tenths seen once. The sequence was collected from a man in his forties with colorectal cancer. The chain is built from TRBV19 and TRBJ2-3; 11 bases fit TRBD2. The specimen sequenced was PBMCs. CDR3 protein: CASSKRLAGGGGTQYF. The CDR3 nucleotides read TGTGCCAGTAGTAAAAGGCTAGCGGGAGGAGGAGGTACGCAGTATTTT.